The 11 T cell receptor beta chains below were found in one sample sequenced in a study of blood T cell repertoires in COVID-19. Clones were read by immunoSEQ multiplex PCR, and TCRdb kept only the in-frame ones, dropping some. The sample lists 220,000 or so clones; roughly 82% were seen once. What was sequenced was PBMCs or T cells enriched from blood (not recorded which). The source of these receptors is a woman aged 50 to 60 who had recovered from COVID-19.

This clone has just one count. Other DNA sequences in this sample translate to the same CDR3. V is TRBV30 and J is TRBJ1-2, with 7 bases aligning to TRBD1. With V trimmed by 2 bases and J by 4 bases, 1 base remained unmatched. Germline V lookup: CDR1 GTSNPN, CDR2 SVGIG (reference sequence). This CDR3 has 12 amino acids. The CDR3 reads CAWSRTGYGYTF. For the CDR3, the DNA is TGTGCCTGGAGTAGGACAGGCTATGGCTACACCTTC.

The rearrangement links TRBV29-1 to TRBJ2-2; possible D gene TRBD1, 6 bases. The CDR3 totals 13 residues. CDR1 is SQVTM and CDR2 is ANQGSEA in the germline V gene. V lost 6 bases to trimming and J lost 2 bases, with 10 bases between them. CDR3 amino acids: CSVQTGNTGELFF. CDR3 DNA: TGCAGCGTCCAGACAGGAAACACCGGGGAGCTGTTTTTT.

The chain carries TRBV19 and TRBJ1-2; tentatively, D is TRBD1 (5 bases). The CDR3 is 14 amino acids. The V end was cut by 3 bases, the J end by 8 bases, with 16 bases between. Germline CDR1 LNHDA, CDR2 SQIVND (reference sequence). The CDR3 protein is CASSITGVISGYTF. The CDR3 nucleotides are TGTGCCAGTAGTATTACGGGGGTTATTTCGGGCTACACCTTC.

The V and J genes are TRBV6-5 and TRBJ1-5; D not certain. Trimming removed 5 bases from V and 7 bases from J, with 12 bases in between. Germline V lookup: CDR1 MNHEY, CDR2 SVGAGI. The CDR3 has 13 residues. The CDR3 coding sequence is TGTGCCAGCAGTCCCGGAGTTACACAGCCCCAGCATTTT. Translating gives CASSPGVTQPQHF.

CDR3 sequence (DNA): TGTGCCAGCAGTGAAACCGCGGGAGGGCCAGATACGCAGTATTTT. Translated, it gives CASSETAGGPDTQYF. The chain joins TRBV6-1 to TRBJ2-3; 9 bases line up with TRBD2. CDR1 and CDR2 from the germline V gene are MNHNS and SASEGT. This CDR3 comprises 15 residues. The trim removed 2 bases at V and 4 bases at J, leaving 4 bases unmatched.

This clone was seen once. This chain joins TRBV10-2 and TRBJ1-1; possibly TRBD1 for D (5 bases). This CDR3 comprises 13 residues. Germline values: CDR1 WSHSY, CDR2 SAAADI. V was pared by 5 bases and J by 4 bases, with 11 bases between. In DNA form, the CDR3 reads TGCGCCAGCAGTATCGCCGGGGGCACTGAAGCTTTCTTT. Translated: CASSIAGGTEAFF.

This clone has just one count. V and J are TRBV5-1 and TRBJ2-5; TRBD1 aligns across 10 bases. The CDR3 has 15 residues. V was clipped by 4 bases and J by 4 bases; unmatched bases: 7. CDR1 and CDR2 from the germline V gene are SGHRS and YFSETQ. The CDR3 DNA is TGCGCCAGCAGCGCCTCCGGGACAGGGGTAGAGACCCAGTACTTC. Amino acids: CASSASGTGVETQYF.

This clone has a single count. At one end, the junction sequence differs from germline, possibly due to a read error. The chain has TRBV6-5 and TRBJ1-1; perhaps TRBD1 as D (5 bases). The germline gives CDR1 MNHEY, CDR2 SVGAGI. The CDR3 totals 12 residues. CDR3 amino acids: CASTYGGTEAFF. The DNA of the CDR3 is TGTGCCAGCACTTACGGGGGGACTGAAGCTTTCTTT.

The rearrangement links TRBV6-5 to TRBJ1-1; D remains ambiguous. Trimming removed 7 bases from V and 7 bases from J, with 19 bases in between. The CDR3 extends over 14 amino acids. CDR1 MNHEY and CDR2 SVGAGI come from the germline V gene. CDR3: CASTRLAGASEAFF. CDR3 sequence (DNA): TGTGCCAGCACCCGCCTTGCCGGAGCCAGTGAAGCTTTCTTT.

This chain joins TRBV7-3 and TRBJ2-7, with D perhaps matching TRBD1 (7 bases). The CDR3 is 12 amino acids. Germline V gene lookup returns CDR1 SGHTA and CDR2 FQGTGA. Trimming stripped 5 bases from V and 7 bases from J, with 12 bases between. The CDR3 sequence is CASSNQGGEQYF. In DNA form, the CDR3 reads TGTGCCAGCAGCAACCAGGGGGGAGAGCAGTACTTC.

The chain couples TRBV5-4 to TRBJ2-2, with TRBD2 matching 8 bases. With V trimmed by 3 bases and J by 5 bases, 9 bases remained unmatched. This CDR3 has 16 amino acids. Germline V CDR1 and CDR2: SGHNT, YYREEE (reference sequence). CDR3 residues: CASSSFSGIGTGELFF. The CDR3 region has the DNA TGTGCCAGCAGCTCTTTTAGCGGGATTGGTACCGGGGAGCTGTTTTTT. Full variable domain (remainder filled in from reference TRBV5-4 and TRBJ2-2): ETGVTQSPTHLIKTRGQQVTLRCSSQSGHNTVSWYQQALGQGPQFIFQYYREEENGRGNFPPRFSGLQFPNYSSELNVNALELDDSALYLCASSSFSGIGTGELFFGEGSRLTVL.